The TCR beta chain under discussion was sequenced for a study of blood T cell repertoires in COVID-19. Looking at the study overall: Sites across the United States, Italy and Spain contributed samples from acute and convalescent COVID-19.

Original handling: Amplifying reference gene primers gave estimates of nucleated cell counts. Measured with immunoSEQ multiplex PCR; TCRdb has only the in-frame clones, and not every one. V, J and clone size derive from that table, while D and trimming were established from the DNA sequence. The sample carries some 170,000 clones, 60% to 80% recorded once. The V end was cut by 4 bases, the J end by 2 bases, with 12 bases between. The CDR3 is 15 residues long. The germline V gene has CDR1 SNHLY and CDR2 FYNNEI. The TCR comes from a woman aged 65 to 85 with acute or convalescent COVID-19. Sequenced material: peripheral blood. The chain uses TRBV2 and TRBJ2-1, with a weak D call TRBD2 (6 bases). The CDR3 bases are TGTGCCAGCAGTGGATGGGCGGGACCCTACAATGAGCAGTTCTTC. Protein product: CASSGWAGPYNEQFF.